This T cell receptor beta chain was captured by sequencing in a study of breast tumors, draining lymph nodes, adjacent tissues. Findings of the study overall: The lymph node origin of tumor T cells was framed as consistent with a hypothesis, not demonstrated. Compared with lymph nodes, tumors were less diverse; compared with nontumor tissue, more.

This clonotype turned up a few times. Its matching antigen is unknown. J gave up 2 bases and V 8 bases, and 10 bases lay outside the gene matches. Per the germline V gene, CDR1 is MNHEY and CDR2 is SMNVEV (reference sequence). This CDR3 comprises 15 residues. TCRdb reprocessed the multiplex PCR reads with MiXCR, giving one entry per CDR3 protein. The sample records about 100,000 distinct CDR3 sequences, about 20% being singletons. The lymph nodes were axillary draining lymph nodes from breast cancer patients. The origin of this receptor is a female donor with breast cancer. Some clones in this sample may be carry-over from other donors' samples. Material for sequencing was axillary lymph node tissue. The chain has TRBV27 and TRBJ2-3, with 7 bases identical to TRBD1. CDR3 sequence reads: CASRDRVNPTDTQYF. CDR3 sequence (DNA): TGTGCCAGCCGTGACAGGGTGAACCCCACAGATACGCAGTATTTT.